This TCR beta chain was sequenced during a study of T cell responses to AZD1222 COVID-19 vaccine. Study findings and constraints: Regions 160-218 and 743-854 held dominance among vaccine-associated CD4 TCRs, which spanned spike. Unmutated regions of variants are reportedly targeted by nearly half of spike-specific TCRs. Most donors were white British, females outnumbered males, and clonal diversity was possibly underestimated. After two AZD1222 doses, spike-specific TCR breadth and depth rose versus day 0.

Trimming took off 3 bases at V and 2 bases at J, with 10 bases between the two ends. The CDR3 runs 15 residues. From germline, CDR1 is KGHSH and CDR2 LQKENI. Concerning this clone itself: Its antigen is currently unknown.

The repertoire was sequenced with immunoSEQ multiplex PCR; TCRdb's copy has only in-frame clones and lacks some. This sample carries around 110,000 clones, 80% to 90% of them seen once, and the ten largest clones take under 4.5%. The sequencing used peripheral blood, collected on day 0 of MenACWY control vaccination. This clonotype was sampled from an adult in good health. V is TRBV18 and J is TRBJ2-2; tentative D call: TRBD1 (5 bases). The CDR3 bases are TGTGCCAGCTCACCCACGACAGACAACACCGGGGAGCTGTTTTTT. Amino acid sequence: CASSPTTDNTGELFF.